The 22 T cell receptor beta chains presented below share a single source sample, sequenced in a study of human T cells and chemical hapten exposure. Regarding time point: patch test 1, 2 weeks after DPC sensitization. Treatment: therapeutic diphenylcyclopropenone sensitization with weekly scalp DPC. Each CDR3 protein gets one entry after TCRdb re-called the RACE reads with MiXCR. The top ten clones hold around 1.5% of a sample with approximately 77,000 distinct CDR3 sequences, about 6.8% of them seen once. This sample comprised whole blood, obtained in connection with sensitization to the hapten diphenylcyclopropenone (DPC). Source of these receptors: a woman in her 30s with alopecia areata. Some clones in this sample may be carry-over from other donors' samples.

This clonotype was seen only a few times. The chain recombines TRBV29-1 with TRBJ1-1; D remains unclear. The germline V gene has CDR1 SQVTM and CDR2 ANQGSEA. Trimming took off 4 bases at V and 0 bases at J, with 9 bases between the two ends. The CDR3 consists of 13 residues. The CDR3 is CSVGNNMNTEAFF. The CDR3 region has the DNA TGCAGCGTTGGTAACAACATGAACACTGAAGCTTTCTTT.

The genes are TRBV12-3 or TRBV12-4 and TRBJ2-3; possible D gene TRBD2, 7 bases. Trimming cost V 0 bases and J 4 bases, with 11 bases left between them. This CDR3 has 15 residues. The CDR3 loop reads CASSLAGGPADTQYF. The CDR3 DNA follows: TGTGCCAGCAGTTTAGCGGGGGGGCCCGCAGATACGCAGTATTTT.

This clonotype was seen many times. The gene calls are TRBV2 and TRBJ1-5; TRBD1 matches 9 bases. The CDR3 totals 13 residues. V dropped 6 bases and J dropped 4; count of bases not matched to a gene: 1. Germline values: CDR1 SNHLY, CDR2 FYNNEI. CDR3: CASSGTGNQPQHF. In DNA form, the CDR3 reads TGTGCCAGCAGCGGGACAGGGAATCAGCCCCAGCATTTT.

This chain links TRBV28 with TRBJ1-2; D may be TRBD1 (5 bases). With 2 bases removed from V and 8 bases from J, the gap between germline ends came to 12 bases. CDR3 size: 13 residues. Per the germline V gene, CDR1 is MDHEN and CDR2 is SYDVKM. The CDR3 DNA sequence: TGTGCCAGCAGTTTAAGGGGTTTGGAAGGCTACACCTTC. It specifies CASSLRGLEGYTF.

This clonotype appeared many times. The chain joins TRBV7-3 to TRBJ2-1; 10 bases agree with TRBD1. V lost 5 bases and J lost 7; bases outside the gene matches: 5. Germline assignment: CDR1 SGHTA and CDR2 FQGTGA. This CDR3 has 14 amino acids. The CDR3 is CASSPGQGRNEQFF. CDR3 sequence (DNA): TGTGCCAGCAGCCCGGGACAGGGGCGGAATGAGCAGTTCTTC. Combining the CDR3 with reference TRBV7-3 and TRBJ2-1 gives the whole variable domain GAGVSQTPSNKVTEKGKYVELRCDPISGHTALYWYRQSLGQGPEFLIYFQGTGAADDSGLPNDRFFAVRPEGSVSTLKIQRTERGDSAVYLCASSPGQGRNEQFFGPGTRLTVL.

This clonotype was found many times. The chain recombines TRBV18 with TRBJ1-1, with a weak D call TRBD1 (6 bases). Trimming took 1 base from V and 0 from J, leaving 12 bases between them. CDR1 and CDR2 (germline): KGHSH, LQKENI. This CDR3 spans 16 amino acids. CDR3 sequence reads: CASSPLRAGVNTEAFF. CDR3 nucleotides: TGTGCCAGCTCACCACTGAGGGCAGGGGTGAACACTGAAGCTTTCTTT. The variable domain in full, completed from reference TRBV18 and TRBJ1-1, reads NAGVMQNPRHLVRRRGQEARLRCSPMKGHSHVYWYRQLPEEGLKFMVYLQKENIIDESGMPKERFSAEFPKEGPSILRIQQVVRGDSAAYFCASSPLRAGVNTEAFFGQGTRLTVV.

This clonotype was observed a few times. The chain joins TRBV20-1 to TRBJ2-1, with 8 bases aligning to TRBD2. Germline CDR1 reads DFQATT; CDR2 reads SNEGSKA (reference sequence). V lost 4 bases to trimming and J lost 4 bases; unmatched junction nucleotides: 9. The CDR3 extends over 15 amino acids. CDR3 region: CSATLAGRPYNEQFF. CDR3 nucleotides: TGCAGTGCTACCTTAGCGGGGCGACCTTACAATGAGCAGTTCTTC.

This clonotype was picked up a small number of times. V usage is TRBV20-1 and J usage is TRBJ1-2; 10 bases agree with TRBD1. The CDR3 covers 17 residues. The V gene end was trimmed by 0 bases and the J gene end by 4 bases; junction bases not matched to a gene: 11. Germline CDR1 DFQATT, CDR2 SNEGSKA (reference sequence). The chain's CDR3 is CSARDPWDRGDFYGYTF. In DNA, the CDR3 is TGCAGTGCTAGAGATCCGTGGGACAGGGGTGACTTCTATGGCTACACCTTC.

In this sample, this clonotype turned up many times. This rearrangement joins TRBV6-6 to TRBJ1-1, with D perhaps matching TRBD1 (5 bases). Germline CDR1 and CDR2: MNHNY and SVGAGI (reference sequence). This CDR3 contains 17 residues. V gave up 2 bases and J gave up 3 bases, with 19 bases separating them. CDR3 in DNA: TGTGCCAGCAGTTACCCCTGGCAGTCGGGGGTTGACACTGAAGCTTTCTTT. Translated, it gives CASSYPWQSGVDTEAFF.

The chain combines TRBV20-1 with TRBJ1-5; D is ambiguous. CDR3 length equals 14 residues. V dropped 0 bases and J dropped 4 bases, with 10 bases sitting between them. CDR1 DFQATT and CDR2 SNEGSKA come from the germline V gene (reference sequence). The CDR3 nucleotides are TGCAGTGCTAGAGAGGCCACAGCTAATCAGCCCCAGCATTTT. Translating gives CSAREATANQPQHF.

The DNA of the CDR3 is TGTGCCAGCAGCTTAGGTGCAGGGGGATTTGAGGGGGAGCAGTACTTC. Its protein is CASSLGAGGFEGEQYF. This chain uses TRBV7-8 with TRBJ2-7, with 7 bases fitting TRBD1. The CDR3 is 16 residues long. J was trimmed by 7 bases and V by 1 base; bases with no gene match: 13. Germline V gives CDR1 SGHVS, CDR2 FQNEAQ.

This clonotype was detected ten times or more. The chain uses TRBV15 and TRBJ2-3, with a possible D match to TRBD2 (6 bases). Trimming stripped 0 bases from V and 6 bases from J, with 10 bases between. The germline gives CDR1 LNHNV, CDR2 YYDKDF (reference sequence). The CDR3 covers 14 residues. The CDR3 DNA follows: TGTGCCACCAGCAGAGATACCAGCGGGGATACGCAGTATTTT. Translation: CATSRDTSGDTQYF.

This clonotype was counted ten times or more. The rearrangement joins TRBV20-1 to TRBJ2-7; 8 bases are a match to TRBD1. J was trimmed by 4 bases and V by 0 bases; bases with no gene match: 5. The CDR3 runs 14 residues. Germline CDR1 reads DFQATT; CDR2 reads SNEGSKA (reference sequence). In DNA, the CDR3 is TGCAGTGCTAGAGAAGGACAGGGCAGATACGAGCAGTACTTC. This translates into CSAREGQGRYEQYF.

This clonotype has only a few counts. The gene calls are TRBV20-1 and TRBJ1-2, with D hard to call. The germline CDR1 and CDR2 sequences are DFQATT and SNEGSKA (reference sequence). V lost 7 bases, J lost 0 bases, and 15 bases lay in between. The CDR3 loop spans 14 amino acids. CDR3 DNA sequence: TGCAGTGGGGGAAAGACACCTTCTAACTATGGCTACACCTTC. This translates into CSGGKTPSNYGYTF.

This clonotype turned up a few times. Its ends do not fully match the called genes, so a read error is possible. V is TRBV30 and J is TRBJ1-1; 7 positions agree with TRBD1. The CDR3 consists of 15 residues. The germline V gene encodes CDR1 GTSNPN and CDR2 SVGIG (reference sequence). CDR3 loop: CAGIVTGVLNTEAFF. The CDR3 DNA sequence: TGTGCCGGGATAGTAACAGGGGTTCTGAATACTGAAGCTTTCTTT.

About this clonotype itself: A much bigger clone sits one base away, suggesting this may be a read error. V and J are TRBV23-1 and TRBJ2-7; TRBD2 matches 9 bases. TRBV23-1 is reported as an ORF; its role is uncertain. This CDR3 comprises 13 residues. The CDR3 spells CTRAGGVAYEQYF. In DNA, the CDR3 is TGCACCCGCGCGGGAGGGGTGGCCTACGAGCAGTACTTC.

This clonotype showed up many times. The conserved phenylalanine or tryptophan normally closing the CDR3 is absent here, so this likely arose from a read error. The rearrangement joins TRBV19 to TRBJ1-1; D might be TRBD1 (6 bases). Germline V lookup: CDR1 LNHDA, CDR2 SQIVND (reference sequence). Trimming removed 5 bases at V and 6 bases at J, with 10 bases between. The CDR3 has 12 amino acids. The CDR3 is CASSFGGAEAFL. CDR3 in DNA: TGTGCCAGTAGTTTCGGGGGCGCTGAAGCTTTCTTG.

This clonotype has a count of ten or more. The V gene is TRBV7-2, the J gene TRBJ2-3, with a weak D call TRBD2 (6 bases). The CDR3 totals 16 residues. V lost 1 base and J 2 bases, leaving 13 bases between the germline ends. In germline, CDR1 is SGHTA, CDR2 FQGNSA. CDR3 sequence: CASSLVRTTSTDTQYF. The CDR3, as DNA: TGTGCCAGCAGCTTAGTTAGGACTACCTCCACAGATACGCAGTATTTT.

Details on this clonotype: Being one base from a much bigger clone, this may be a read error. The gene calls are TRBV7-3 and TRBJ1-1; D gene ambiguous. The CDR3 is made up of 13 amino acids. Looked up from germline, CDR1 is SGHTA and CDR2 is FQGTGA. The CDR3 nucleotides read TGTGTCAGCAGCACCCAAGGGAGCACTGAAGCTTTCTTT. Protein: CVSSTQGSTEAFF.

This clonotype was detected only a few times. This chain uses TRBV30 with TRBJ1-2, with D possibly matching TRBD1 (5 bases). Germline lookup yields CDR1 GTSNPN and CDR2 SVGIG (reference sequence). The CDR3 has 13 amino acids. The ends were cut back, 3 bases at V and 9 bases at J, with 17 bases in the middle. This chain's CDR3 is CAWRGLRAGSYTF. CDR3 coding DNA: TGTGCCTGGAGGGGGCTTCGAGCGGGGAGCTACACCTTC.

This clonotype was counted between two and nine times. This chain uses TRBV2 with TRBJ2-3, with 7 positions matching TRBD1. The CDR3 sequence is 17 residues long. Germline V gene sequence: CDR1 SNHLY, CDR2 FYNNEI. Losses at the gene ends were 6 bases for V and 2 bases for J; bases not matched to a gene: 14. CDR3 loop: CASRVNIRDRSTDTQYF. The CDR3 DNA reads as TGTGCCAGCAGAGTAAATATCCGGGACAGATCCACAGATACGCAGTATTTT.

This sequence joins TRBV14 and TRBJ2-7; 9 positions agree with TRBD1. CDR1 and CDR2 from the germline V gene are SGHDN and FVKESK. The CDR3 contains 13 residues. J lost 5 bases, V lost 3 bases, and 2 bases had no gene match. This CDR3 reads CASSQDRGHEQYF. CDR3 DNA sequence: TGTGCCAGCAGCCAGGACAGGGGCCACGAGCAGTACTTC.